The T cell receptor beta chain described here comes from a study of T cell responses to AZD1222 COVID-19 vaccine. Overall study: Second-dose groups at about 4 or about 12 weeks were pooled.

Here immunoSEQ multiplex PCR was the method, and the copy in TCRdb shows in-frame clones only, minus some. Of about 150,000 clones listed, 80% to 95% are singletons. Of note for this clone: Its specificity is not known.

Points from the study as a whole: When two AZD1222 doses had been given, Spike-specific TCR breadth and depth rose.

The origin of this receptor is an adult in good health. The sample was peripheral blood, taken on day 0 of AZD1222 vaccination.

The CDR3 sequence: CASSIMDYGYTF. DNA for the CDR3: TGTGCCAGTAGTATAATGGACTATGGCTACACCTTC. V gene TRBV19 combines with J gene TRBJ1-2; no definite D call. V shed 2 bases and J shed 3 bases, with 4 bases lying between them. The CDR3 runs 12 residues. CDR1 and CDR2 from the germline V gene are LNHDA and SQIVND (reference sequence).